The 31 T cell receptor beta chains in this list originate from one sample, sequenced in a study of blood T cell repertoires in COVID-19. Clones were sequenced by immunoSEQ multiplex PCR, and TCRdb holds only the in-frame ones, with some missing. The table shows 300,000 to 350,000 clones, with approximately 90% occurring only once. Sequenced sample: PBMCs or T cells enriched from blood (not recorded which). The origin of the receptors is a young woman who had been exposed to COVID-19.

The rearrangement joins TRBV6-5 to TRBJ2-5, with 7 positions matching TRBD2. V was clipped by 7 bases and J by 2 bases; unmatched bases: 7. Germline assignment: CDR1 MNHEY and CDR2 SVGAGI. CDR3 size: 14 residues. In DNA, the CDR3 is TGTGCCAGCATTAAGCGGGGATATCAAGAGACCCAGTACTTC. This gives the protein CASIKRGYQETQYF.

This clone has only one observation. This chain links TRBV10-3 with TRBJ1-1; 9 bases agree with TRBD1. The CDR3 loop spans 14 amino acids. Germline-derived CDR1 and CDR2 are ENHRY and SYGVKD. The V and J ends lost 10 bases and 0 bases, in that order; junction bases with no gene match: 6. CDR3: CATRDRGVNTEAFF. The DNA of the CDR3 is TGTGCCACCAGAGACAGGGGGGTGAACACTGAAGCTTTCTTT.

V usage is TRBV10-3 and J usage is TRBJ2-1; tentatively, D is TRBD2 (6 bases). V lost 10 bases and J 13 bases, leaving 29 bases between the germline ends. CDR3 length equals 15 residues. Germline V lookup: CDR1 ENHRY, CDR2 SYGVKD. The CDR3 bases are TGTGCCACCACGATTGGGTATTCGGGGGTGGGTGATCAGTTCTTC. Amino acid sequence: CATTIGYSGVGDQFF.

The rearrangement links TRBV6-2 or TRBV6-3 to TRBJ1-2, with TRBD1 matching 8 bases. V lost 4 bases to trimming and J lost 7 bases; unmatched junction nucleotides: 14. This CDR3 comprises 16 residues. Germline V gene lookup returns CDR1 MNHEY and CDR2 SVGEGT. CDR3 in amino acids: CASSSGQGKLLGGYTF. The CDR3 nucleotides read TGTGCCAGCAGTTCCGGACAGGGAAAATTGTTGGGTGGCTACACCTTC.

This sequence joins TRBV24-1 and TRBJ2-2, with 8 bases fitting TRBD1. The CDR3 is 15 residues long. The V segment lost 5 bases and the J segment 4 bases; nucleotides outside the gene matches: 5. Germline V lookup: CDR1 KGHDR, CDR2 SFDVKD. CDR3 DNA sequence: TGTGCCACCAGTGGAAGGACAGGGAGCACCGGGGAGCTGTTTTTT. As protein: CATSGRTGSTGELFF.

This clone has just one count. The chain carries TRBV3-1 (or the pseudogene TRBV3-2) and TRBJ1-4; 7 bases fit TRBD1. The germline CDR1 and CDR2 sequences are LGHDT and YNNKEL (reference sequence). The trim removed 6 bases at V and 11 bases at J, leaving 18 bases unmatched. This CDR3 contains 16 residues. The CDR3 loop reads CASSLKGLGGGQKLFF. The CDR3 DNA sequence: TGTGCCAGCAGTCTTAAGGGCCTCGGGGGGGGACAGAAACTGTTTTTT.

The table lists this clone with a few counts. The V and J genes are TRBV4-2 and TRBJ1-2, with 9 positions matching TRBD1. The J segment lost 5 bases and the V segment lost 1 base, leaving 5 bases of the junction unmatched. The germline V gene has CDR1 LGHNA and CDR2 YNFKEQ. The CDR3 spans 15 residues. CDR3 coding DNA: TGTGCCAGCAGCCAAGGACAGGGGGAGGGGTATGGCTACACCTTC. It codes for CASSQGQGEGYGYTF.

The chain uses TRBV11-2 and TRBJ1-2, with D unclear. This CDR3 comprises 13 residues. The germline V gene has CDR1 SGHAT and CDR2 FQNNGV. The V gene lost 6 bases and the J gene lost 2 bases, with 10 bases spanning the gap. The CDR3 nucleotides read TGTGCCAGCAGTCTGGCCGGGAACTATGGCTACACCTTC. Translated: CASSLAGNYGYTF.

The J gene is TRBJ1-1, the V gene TRBV30, with 7 bases aligning to TRBD1. V shed 3 bases and J 2 bases; nucleotides not matched to a gene: 6. Germline assignment: CDR1 GTSNPN and CDR2 SVGIG (reference sequence). The CDR3 runs to 14 residues. CDR3 residues: CAWRSGGHNTEAFF. The DNA of the CDR3 is TGTGCCTGGAGGTCAGGGGGTCACAACACTGAAGCTTTCTTT.

The rearrangement uses TRBV6-2 or TRBV6-3 and TRBJ2-3; D may be TRBD2 (5 bases). The CDR3 has 17 residues. In germline, CDR1 is MNHEY, CDR2 SVGEGT. V was clipped by 0 bases and J by 0 bases, with 13 bases between them. The CDR3 nucleotides read TGTGCCAGCAGTTACTCGACGGGCGGGCGGAGCACAGATACGCAGTATTTT. Protein product: CASSYSTGGRSTDTQYF.

The V gene is TRBV29-1, the J gene TRBJ1-2, with a weak D call TRBD1 (5 bases). CDR3 size: 13 residues. The V gene's germline CDR1 is SQVTM and CDR2 ANQGSEA. V was trimmed by 3 bases and J by 4 bases, leaving 12 bases between them. The CDR3 nucleotides read TGCAGCGTTGATCCTGGACACGTCTATGGCTACACCTTC. Amino acids: CSVDPGHVYGYTF.

Only a few counts were recorded for this clone. V is TRBV28 and J is TRBJ1-1; 7 bases match TRBD1. CDR3 length: 15 amino acids. The junction had 11 bases not matched to a gene; V was cut back by 7 bases and J by 3 bases. Germline CDR1 and CDR2: MDHEN and SYDVKM. This CDR3 reads CASMGAGGRDTEAFF. CDR3 in DNA: TGTGCCAGCATGGGGGCAGGGGGAAGGGACACTGAAGCTTTCTTT.

This chain uses TRBV6-7 with TRBJ2-2; tentatively, D is TRBD1 (6 bases). TRBV6-7 falls under the ORF class, with uncertain function. Between the trimmed V and J ends, which lost 2 bases and 1 base, there was a span of 17 bases. This CDR3 has 18 residues. CDR3 DNA: TGTGCCAGCAGTTACCGGTCCGGACAGCGTGAGAACACCGGGGAGCTGTTTTTT. This encodes CASSYRSGQRENTGELFF.

This clone was seen just once. This chain links TRBV24-1 with TRBJ2-2; 8 bases match TRBD1. The length of the CDR3 is 14 residues. CDR1 and CDR2 from the germline V gene are KGHDR and SFDVKD. Germline trimming cut 4 bases from V and 6 bases from J; bases unmatched to any gene: 3. The CDR3 protein is CATSDLTGAGELFF. In DNA form, the CDR3 reads TGTGCCACCAGTGACCTGACAGGGGCCGGGGAGCTGTTTTTT.

The rearrangement uses TRBV5-1 and TRBJ2-3; TRBD2 matches 9 bases. The CDR3 runs to 16 residues. J gave up 5 bases and V 3 bases, and 10 bases lay outside the gene matches. The germline V gene encodes CDR1 SGHRS and CDR2 YFSETQ. The DNA of the CDR3 is TGCGCCAGCAGCTCTACCCCCAGAGCGGGGGGAGATACGCAGTATTTT. Residues: CASSSTPRAGGDTQYF.

The chain uses TRBV5-1 and TRBJ2-5, with D unclear. V lost 0 bases to trimming and J lost 7 bases, with 13 bases between them. CDR1 SGHRS and CDR2 YFSETQ come from the germline V gene. CDR3 size: 14 residues. As DNA, the CDR3 is TGCGCCAGCAGCTTGGAGTCCGGCGGAACGACCCAGTACTTC. This encodes CASSLESGGTTQYF. The whole variable domain, remainder taken from reference TRBV5-1 and TRBJ2-5, is KAGVTQTPRYLIKTRGQQVTLSCSPISGHRSVSWYQQTPGQGLQFLFEYFSETQRNKGNFPGRFSGRQFSNSRSEMNVSTLELGDSALYLCASSLESGGTTQYFGPGTRLLVL.

This chain links TRBV18 with TRBJ1-2; 7 nucleotides align to TRBD1. The CDR3 sequence is 12 residues long. Trimming took 7 bases from V and 8 from J; bases not matched to a gene: 7. Germline CDR1 is KGHSH and CDR2 is LQKENI. The DNA for the CDR3 is TGTGCCAGCTACGACAGGGTGGGAGGCTACACCTTC. Amino acid sequence: CASYDRVGGYTF. The full variable domain, completed using reference TRBV18 and TRBJ1-2, is NAGVMQNPRHLVRRRGQEARLRCSPMKGHSHVYWYRQLPEEGLKFMVYLQKENIIDESGMPKERFSAEFPKEGPSILRIQQVVRGDSAAYFCASYDRVGGYTFGSGTRLTVV.

The chain couples TRBV7-9 to TRBJ1-2, with D perhaps matching TRBD1 (6 bases). Between the trimmed V and J ends, which lost 11 bases and 2 bases, there was a span of 15 bases. The CDR3 is made up of 13 amino acids. From germline, CDR1 is SEHNR and CDR2 FQNEAQ (reference sequence). The CDR3 DNA reads TGTGCCTTAACGGGGGGCCTCAACTATGGCTACACCTTC. This sequence encodes CALTGGLNYGYTF.

The chain uses TRBV6-5 and TRBJ1-4, with unresolved D. CDR1 and CDR2 (germline): MNHEY, SVGAGI. The CDR3 totals 15 residues. V lost 6 bases and J 8 bases, leaving 19 bases between the germline ends. CDR3 in DNA: TGTGCCAGCAGGCACGTTTTTGGGCCTGGGGAAAAACTGTTTTTT. Translated, it gives CASRHVFGPGEKLFF.

V gene TRBV5-1 combines with J gene TRBJ2-5; 8 bases map to TRBD2. The CDR3 has 15 amino acids. V trimming: 0 bases; J trimming: 5 bases; junction bases outside the gene matches: 6. Germline V lookup: CDR1 SGHRS, CDR2 YFSETQ. This CDR3 is CASSLVPGGEETQYF. The CDR3 bases are TGCGCCAGCAGCTTGGTACCCGGGGGGGAGGAGACCCAGTACTTC.

The chain links TRBV21-1 to TRBJ2-7; the D call in the table, TRBD1, was not verified against the DNA. TRBV21-1 is a recognized pseudogene. The CDR3 runs to 16 residues. This CDR3 is CASSKRHARDRYEQYF. The DNA of the CDR3 is TGTGCCAGCAGCAAAAGGCATGCGAGGGACAGGTATGAGCAGTACTTC.

As DNA, the CDR3 is TGTGCCAGCAGCGGGCTAGCGTTAACAGATACGCAGTATTTT. This codes for CASSGLALTDTQYF. The chain carries TRBV7-6 and TRBJ2-3; possibly TRBD2 for D (6 bases). CDR3 length: 14 residues. The germline V gene encodes CDR1 SGHVS and CDR2 FNYEAQ. Trimming pared 5 bases from V and 3 bases from J, leaving 12 bases between.

The table lists this clone with a count of one. The J gene is TRBJ1-1, the V gene TRBV9, with D possibly TRBD1 on 6 matching bases. V was pared by 4 bases and J by 1 base, with 14 bases between. Germline V gives CDR1 SGDLS, CDR2 YYNGEE. The CDR3 runs to 15 residues. CDR3 sequence: CASSLQGGGNTEAFF. The CDR3 DNA is TGTGCCAGCAGCTTACAGGGCGGGGGGAACACTGAAGCTTTCTTT.

DNA of the CDR3: TGCGCCAGCAGCCCCGCGACAGGGGACTATGGCTACACCTTC. Translated, it gives CASSPATGDYGYTF. This chain joins TRBV4-3 and TRBJ1-2; TRBD1 aligns across 8 bases. The germline CDR1 and CDR2 sequences are LGHNA and YSLEER. The CDR3 sequence is 14 residues long. After removal of 4 bases from V and 3 bases from J, the junction contained 4 bases not matched to a gene.

This chain joins TRBV12-5 and TRBJ1-2; D is unclear. This CDR3 comprises 15 residues. Germline V CDR1 and CDR2: LGHNT, FRNRAP. V was shortened by 5 bases and J by 0 bases, with 13 bases between the two germline ends. The CDR3 region is CASGIQRGANYGYTF. Here the CDR3 DNA reads TGTGCTAGTGGTATTCAACGGGGAGCTAACTATGGCTACACCTTC.

The chain uses TRBV7-2 and TRBJ1-4; no reliable D call. V was shortened by 5 bases and J by 5 bases, with 6 bases between the two germline ends. The CDR3 consists of 12 residues. Germline V lookup: CDR1 SGHTA, CDR2 FQGNSA. CDR3 loop: CASSPLNEKLFF. The CDR3 DNA is TGTGCCAGCAGCCCCCTAAATGAAAAACTGTTTTTT.

The chain employs TRBV7-2 and TRBJ1-4; 8 positions agree with TRBD1. The CDR3 is 17 amino acids. Germline V gene lookup returns CDR1 SGHTA and CDR2 FQGNSA. Unmatched junction bases numbered 11, after V lost 3 bases and J lost 5 bases. CDR3 DNA sequence: TGTGCCAGCAGCTTTCAGGCGCCCCGGGACAGGAATGAAAAACTGTTTTTT. Amino acid sequence: CASSFQAPRDRNEKLFF. Full variable domain (remainder filled in from reference TRBV7-2 and TRBJ1-4): GAGVSQSPSNKVTEKGKDVELRCDPISGHTALYWYRQSLGQGLEFLIYFQGNSAPDKSGLPSDRFSAERTGGSVSTLTIQRTQQEDSAVYLCASSFQAPRDRNEKLFFGSGTQLSVL.

The chain couples TRBV4-2 to TRBJ1-4, with D unclear. The CDR3 is 14 amino acids. Germline CDR1 LGHNA, CDR2 YNFKEQ. Trimming took off 7 bases at V and 6 bases at J, with 15 bases between the two ends. CDR3 protein: CASNPHGPHEKLFF. CDR3 DNA: TGTGCCAGCAACCCACATGGGCCTCATGAAAAACTGTTTTTT.

The chain recombines TRBV2 with TRBJ1-2; D not resolved. Germline V lookup: CDR1 SNHLY, CDR2 FYNNEI. The CDR3 extends over 13 amino acids. With 5 bases removed from V and 1 base from J, the gap between germline ends came to 8 bases. The CDR3 spells CASSQQSNYGYTF. Here the CDR3 DNA reads TGTGCCAGCAGTCAACAGAGTAACTATGGCTACACCTTC.

The V gene is TRBV7-9, the J gene TRBJ1-6; D might be TRBD1 (6 bases). CDR1 and CDR2 from the germline V gene are SEHNR and FQNEAQ (reference sequence). The CDR3 is 15 residues long. The germline V and J ends were trimmed by 4 bases and 8 bases, with 15 bases remaining between them. The CDR3 region has the DNA TGTGCCAGCAGCTGGGGGCAGGGTATAGATTCACCCCTCCACTTT. Translating it yields CASSWGQGIDSPLHF.

The gene calls are TRBV3-1 (or the pseudogene TRBV3-2) and TRBJ2-3; TRBD2 is a possible D gene (5 bases). This CDR3 is 13 amino acids long. Germline V gene lookup returns CDR1 LGHDT and CDR2 YNNKEL (reference sequence). Trimming took off 6 bases at V and 4 bases at J, with 11 bases between the two ends. DNA for the CDR3: TGTGCCAGCAGAACGGAGGCGGCAGATACGCAGTATTTT. Translating it yields CASRTEAADTQYF.